This TCR beta chain was profiled in a study of tumor-infiltrating lymphocytes in primary liver carcinoma. Study-level background: Each of the growths was stage T1-T3 N0M0, extending about 4.2 to 11 cm across. The number of productive TCRbeta reads per sample ranged from roughly 3.5 to 7.13 million and was similar across tissue types. Study findings and constraints: The study found tumor-adjacent and tumor-blood pairs overlapped less than tumor region pairs.

cDNA specific to TCR beta was made from 500 ng of total RNA, with a constant-region primer employed for priming. The TCR beta library was amplified through three nested multiplex PCR rounds in a modified ARM-PCR procedure. Forward primers for TRBV1-TRBV30 and a C-beta reverse primer served the first two PCR rounds, at 10 cycles each. TCRdb processed the multiplex PCR reads anew with MiXCR; each CDR3 protein has one entry. The sample lists 45,000 or so distinct CDR3 sequences, 75% seen once, with less than 50% in the top ten. Note on this clonotype: Antigen specificity is unknown. Because it lacks the conserved phenylalanine or tryptophan at the end, this CDR3 is likely a read error.

V dropped 7 bases and J dropped 9; count of bases not matched to a gene: 11. The CDR3 spans 16 residues. Between roughly 17 and 30 mg of unsorted bulk tissue served as the source from which RNA and DNA were co-extracted. Treatment-naive at the time, the patients had chronic HBV infection. The specimen sequenced was tumor-adjacent normal liver tissue. The gene calls are TRBV12-3 or TRBV12-4 and TRBJ2-1, with 14 bases fitting TRBD2. The TCR sequence derives from a woman aged 25-40 years with primary liver carcinoma and hepatitis B virus infection. CDR3 residues: CASNRTSGRIRGEQFV. The CDR3 nucleotides are TGTGCCAGCAACCGGACTAGCGGGAGGATTCGTGGTGAGCAGTTCGTC.